This record looks at one T cell receptor (beta chain) sequence and its context. What it binds is not known. The same CDR3 can be traced to other DNA sequences in this sample. This entry is derived from a study of shared clonotypes between healthy human individuals. Findings and limits, study-wide: In this cohort, only blood was sampled, and tissue repertoires likely differ.

The CDR3 is made up of 12 amino acids. CDR1 is SGHNT and CDR2 is YYREEE in the germline V gene (reference sequence). Trimming cost V 2 bases and J 4 bases, with 7 bases left between them. Naivety among CD8 cells was defined by CD45RO negativity and positive CCR7 selection, thereby excluding terminally differentiated effector memory CD45RA+ cells. The study enrolled healthy HIV-negative adults without recent acute infections or vaccinations as donors. Generated by immunoSEQ multiplex PCR, the TCRdb table keeps only in-frame clones and is missing some. The sample contains around 610,000 clones, about 95% of which appear only once.

The chain has TRBV5-4 and TRBJ2-7; D remains unclear. The source is a woman in her 30s in good health. What was sequenced was naive CD8+ T cells sorted from blood. The CDR3 sequence is CASSLGLYEQYF. CDR3 sequence (DNA): TGTGCCAGCAGCTTAGGCTTGTACGAGCAGTACTTC.